This T cell receptor (beta chain) was sequenced for a study of blood T cell repertoires in COVID-19. On the study more broadly: The origin of the acute and convalescent COVID-19 samples was the United States, Italy and Spain. PBMCs, B-cell-depleted T cells, or T cells were the source of the cDNA or gDNA that made up the material.

Per the germline V gene, CDR1 is LGHDT and CDR2 is YNNKEL (reference sequence). Trimming took 1 base from V and 3 from J, leaving 16 bases between them. CDR3 length: 16 residues. Profiling relied on immunoSEQ multiplex PCR, and the TCRdb table lists in-frame clones only, not all of them. Of some 140,000 clones in the sample, just under 85% were seen once. The sequence was obtained from a human donor in a cohort sampled during active COVID-19. The rearrangement uses TRBV3-1 (or the pseudogene TRBV3-2) and TRBJ2-7; D is unclear. The source material was peripheral blood. CDR3 sequence reads: CASSQGRRRPGYEQYF. The CDR3 DNA follows: TGTGCCAGCAGCCAAGGACGGCGAAGACCAGGCTACGAGCAGTACTTC.